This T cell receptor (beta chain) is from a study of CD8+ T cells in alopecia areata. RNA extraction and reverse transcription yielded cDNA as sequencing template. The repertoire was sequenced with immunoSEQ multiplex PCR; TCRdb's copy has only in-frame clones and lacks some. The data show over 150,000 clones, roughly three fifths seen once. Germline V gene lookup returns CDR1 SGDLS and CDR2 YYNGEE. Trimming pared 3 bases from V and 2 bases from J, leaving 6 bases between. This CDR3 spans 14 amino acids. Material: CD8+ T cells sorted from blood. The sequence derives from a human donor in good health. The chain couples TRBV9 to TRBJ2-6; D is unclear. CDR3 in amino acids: CASSAGPGANVLTF. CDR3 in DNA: TGTGCCAGCAGCGCAGGACCTGGGGCCAACGTCCTGACTTTC.